This TCR beta chain was sequenced in a study of T cells in Graves' hyperthyroidism and ophthalmopathy. CDR3 length: 14 residues. V shed 3 bases and J 1 base; nucleotides not matched to a gene: 3. The germline CDR1 and CDR2 sequences are SGHRS and YFSETQ. What was amplified from RNA transcripts were TCR beta CDR3 regions. A set of HTBI primers served as the primers for a first-round RT-PCR of the TCR CDR3. Each CDR3 protein is one row after TCRdb ran MiXCR on the multiplex PCR reads. The table includes over 120,000 distinct CDR3 sequences, 22% detected once. Hyperthyroidism in the patients, aged 18 to 65, was newly diagnosed and under 2 months in duration. Fresh peripheral blood, around 11 ml of it, supplied the PBMCs.

What was sequenced was blood. V usage is TRBV5-1 and J usage is TRBJ1-1; 7 bases are shared with TRBD1. The sequence was obtained from a woman aged 50 to 60 with Graves' hyperthyroidism that later progressed to Graves' ophthalmopathy. CDR3 in DNA: TGCGCCAGCAGCTGGCAGGGGGGGAACACTGAAGCTTTCTTT. Translating gives CASSWQGGNTEAFF. The full variable domain, completed using reference TRBV5-1 and TRBJ1-1, is KAGVTQTPRYLIKTRGQQVTLSCSPISGHRSVSWYQQTPGQGLQFLFEYFSETQRNKGNFPGRFSGRQFSNSRSEMNVSTLELGDSALYLCASSWQGGNTEAFFGQGTRLTVV.